This T cell receptor beta chain was sequenced for a study of shared clonotypes between healthy human individuals. Study results and limitations: Donor scarcity curtailed the genetic and exposure-history diversity represented herein.

Deep was the level at which the assay was run. Some clones are missing from TCRdb's copy, which holds only in-frame ones; the method was immunoSEQ multiplex PCR. Of about 560,000 clones listed, roughly 72% are singletons. Germline V gene lookup returns CDR1 SGHKS and CDR2 YYEKEE (reference sequence). CDR3 length equals 15 residues. Trimming stripped 4 bases from V and 1 base from J, with 12 bases between. This clone was counted only a few times. What it binds is not known. The chain is built from TRBV5-5 and TRBJ1-5; tentatively, D is TRBD1 (5 bases). The TCR sequence derives from a middle-aged woman in good health. Some clones in this sample may be carry-over from other donors' samples. Sequencing was done on a sample of PBMCs. The CDR3 region is CASSQNRLSNQPQHF. CDR3 coding DNA: TGTGCCAGCAGCCAGAACAGGTTAAGCAATCAGCCCCAGCATTTT. The whole variable domain, remainder taken from reference TRBV5-5 and TRBJ1-5, is DAGVTQSPTHLIKTRGQQVTLRCSPISGHKSVSWYQQVLGQGPQFIFQYYEKEERGRGNFPDRFSARQFPNYSSELNVNALLLGDSALYLCASSQNRLSNQPQHFGDGTRLSIL.